The present entry profiles one T cell receptor (beta chain) with its context. Its antigen is not yet known. A much larger clone is a single base away; this may be a read error. Systemically healthy Caucasian individuals from Russia, approximately 39 in total and aged roughly 6 to 100 years, were included as donors. Approximately 9 milliliters of peripheral blood were collected from each donor into EDTA-treated Vacutainer tubes. Ficoll-Paque density-gradient centrifugation was used to isolate PBMCs, with at least 6 million obtained per sample. Total RNA, at least 5.5 micrograms per sample, was extracted from PBMCs with Trizol reagent. For every donor, an aliquot of PBMCs went through flow cytometry to measure the percentages of naive CD45RAhigh/CD27high T cells. This entry belongs to a study of blood T cells in healthy people across ages (dated by TCRdb to 2013 to 2016). Background for the entire study: In model experiments, template switching captured about one uniquely barcoded TCR beta cDNA molecule for every two T cells. To track age-related changes in TCR beta repertoire diversity, the study relied on deep sequencing normalized with unique cDNA molecular identifiers. Donors were grouped into four age groups: young (average 16 years), middle-aged (under 40), aged (62) and long-lived (over 80). Donors of different ages were randomly distributed across sequencing lanes to avoid experimental bias. For two donors (one aged 18 to 30 and one aged 80 or older), the study analyzed two additional independent replicas of 1 million unique cDNA reads from the same blood draw.

Library construction relied on 5' RACE. Instrument on record: Illumina HiSeq 2500. The second PCR ran for roughly 7 to 11 cycles and used a J-beta primer mix along with a sample-barcoded 5' primer. A template-switch 5' adaptor carrying 12 random nucleotides introduced a unique molecular identifier onto each TCR beta cDNA molecule. Each sample yielded at least 3 million CDR3-containing paired-end reads. All of the RNA was converted into first-strand cDNA using the Mint cDNA synthesis kit, with a TRBC-specific oligonucleotide serving as the primer. All cDNA was treated with uracil-DNA glycosylase and then went through a first 18-cycle PCR with the universal primers M1SS and BC2_uni_R. In the paper's pipeline: Normalization of each sample was performed by random selection of 1 million high-quality reads, each carrying a distinct molecular identifier. Reads with shared molecular identifiers were discarded instead of being binned into consensus sequences. CDR3 identification, clonotype clustering and error correction used MiTCR with a Q25 quality threshold and the strictest error-elimination algorithm. Lower-bound total TCR beta diversity was estimated with a nonparametric unseen species model using Euler transformation. The public reads were quality trimmed at Q25 with fastp and then assembled into clones with MiXCR by TCRdb, keeping productive beta chains. Entries are consolidated by CDR3 protein sequence, retaining the most common genes and DNA. TCRdb, rather than the study authors, made the V and J calls. In all, the sample holds hundreds of thousands of distinct CDR3 sequences, and roughly half of those were seen once. Approximately 13% of the sample goes to the ten largest clones.

Overall study outcomes, separate from this receptor: Because profiling used bulk unsorted PBMCs, naive and antigen-experienced compartments could not be compared conclusively. Observed TCR beta diversity correlated strongly with the percentage of naive T cells measured by flow cytometry. Estimates of total diversity from one million sequenced T cells were regarded as lower bounds and underestimates. Observed TCR beta diversity per million T cells fell roughly linearly with age, and a significant reduction was already apparent by age roughly 40. Donor CMV infection status was unknown, potentially confounding age-related changes in expanded clonotypes. The long-lived group showed more naive CD4+ T cells, fewer expanded clones and increased TCR diversity than the aged group, suggesting age selection.

The sequence was collected from a woman of 80 years or more in good health. The sequenced material came from blood.

CDR3 region: CAGSVGLAYEQYF. The DNA is as follows: TGTGCCGGCAGCGTAGGTCTAGCCTACGAGCAGTACTTC. The V gene is TRBV9 and the J gene is TRBJ2-4, with the D gene too uncertain to name. The J call is in doubt because the DNA end fits TRBJ2-7 better. The CDR3 contains 13 residues, cysteine and phenylalanine counted. Only CDR3 DNA remains: 39 bases, in frame from the first base. The germline V gene specifies SGDLS as CDR1 and YYNGEE as CDR2.